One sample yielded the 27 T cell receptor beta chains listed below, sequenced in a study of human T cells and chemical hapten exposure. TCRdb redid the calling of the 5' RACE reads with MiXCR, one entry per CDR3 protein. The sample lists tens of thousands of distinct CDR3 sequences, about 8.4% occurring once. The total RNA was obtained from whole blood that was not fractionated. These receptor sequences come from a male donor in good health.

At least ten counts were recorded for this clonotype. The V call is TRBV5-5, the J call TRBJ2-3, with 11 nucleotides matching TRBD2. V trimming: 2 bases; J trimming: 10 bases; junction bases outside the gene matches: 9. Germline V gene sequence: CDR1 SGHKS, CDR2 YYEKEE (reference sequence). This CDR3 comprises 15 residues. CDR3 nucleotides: TGTGCCAGCAGCTTTTTAGCGGGAGGGCACTGGGCGCAGTATTTT. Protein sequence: CASSFLAGGHWAQYF.

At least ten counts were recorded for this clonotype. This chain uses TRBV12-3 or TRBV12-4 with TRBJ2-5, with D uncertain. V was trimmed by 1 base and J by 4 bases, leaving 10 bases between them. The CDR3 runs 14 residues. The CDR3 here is CASSLEGWGETQYF. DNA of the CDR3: TGTGCCAGCAGTTTAGAGGGTTGGGGAGAGACCCAGTACTTC.

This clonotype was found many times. CDR3 sequence: CSVAGTGRRIEAFF. The CDR3 region has the DNA TGCAGCGTTGCGGGGACAGGGCGACGTATTGAAGCTTTCTTT. The J gene is TRBJ1-1, the V gene TRBV29-1, with 9 nucleotides matching TRBD1. The CDR3 contains 14 residues. CDR1 is SQVTM and CDR2 is ANQGSEA in the germline V gene. V trimming: 4 bases; J trimming: 7 bases; junction bases outside the gene matches: 10. Full variable domain (remainder filled in from reference TRBV29-1 and TRBJ1-1): SAVISQKPSRDICQRGTSLTIQCQVDSQVTMMFWYRQQPGQSLTLIATANQGSEATYESGFVIDKFPISRPNLTFSTLTVSNMSPEDSSIYLCSVAGTGRRIEAFFGQGTRLTVV.

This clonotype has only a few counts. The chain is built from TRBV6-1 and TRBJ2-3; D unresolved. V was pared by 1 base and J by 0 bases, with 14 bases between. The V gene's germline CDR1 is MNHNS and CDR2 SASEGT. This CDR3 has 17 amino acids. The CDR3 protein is CASSEGRTIASTDTQYF. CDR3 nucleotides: TGTGCCAGCAGTGAAGGTCGCACCATCGCTAGCACAGATACGCAGTATTTT.

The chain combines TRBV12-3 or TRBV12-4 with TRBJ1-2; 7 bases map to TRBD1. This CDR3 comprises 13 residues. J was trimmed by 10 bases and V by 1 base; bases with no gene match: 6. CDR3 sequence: CASSLGTGEPYTF. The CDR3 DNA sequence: TGTGCCAGCAGTTTAGGGACAGGAGAACCCTACACCTTC.

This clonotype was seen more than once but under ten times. CDR3 nucleotides: TGTGCCAGCAGCAACAGTTATAGCAATCAGCCCCAGCATTTT. This encodes CASSNSYSNQPQHF. V is TRBV21-1 and J is TRBJ1-5. TRBV21-1 is an annotated pseudogene. This CDR3 contains 14 residues.

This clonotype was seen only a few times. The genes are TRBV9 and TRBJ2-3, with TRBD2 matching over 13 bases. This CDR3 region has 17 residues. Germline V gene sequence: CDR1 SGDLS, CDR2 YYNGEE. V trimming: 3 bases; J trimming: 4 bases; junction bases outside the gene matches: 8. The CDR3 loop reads CASSERGTSGVADTQYF. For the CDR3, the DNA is TGTGCCAGCAGCGAGAGAGGGACTAGCGGGGTAGCAGATACGCAGTATTTT.

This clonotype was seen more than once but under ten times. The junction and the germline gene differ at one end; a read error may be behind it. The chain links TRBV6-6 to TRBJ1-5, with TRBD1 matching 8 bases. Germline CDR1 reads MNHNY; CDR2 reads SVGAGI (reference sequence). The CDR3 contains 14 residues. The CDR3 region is CSTKSRGPDQPQHF. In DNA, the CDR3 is TGCTCCACTAAGAGCAGGGGGCCCGATCAGCCCCAGCATTTT.

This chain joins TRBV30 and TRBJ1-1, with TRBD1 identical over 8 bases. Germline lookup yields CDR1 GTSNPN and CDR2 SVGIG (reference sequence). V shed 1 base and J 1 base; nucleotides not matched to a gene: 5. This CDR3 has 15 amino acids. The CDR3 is CAWSESGQGNTEAFF. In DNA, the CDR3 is TGTGCCTGGAGTGAAAGTGGACAGGGGAACACTGAAGCTTTCTTT.

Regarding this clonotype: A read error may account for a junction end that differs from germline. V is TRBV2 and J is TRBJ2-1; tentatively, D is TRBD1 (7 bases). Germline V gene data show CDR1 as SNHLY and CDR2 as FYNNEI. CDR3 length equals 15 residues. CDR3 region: CARSEEGTAYNEQFF. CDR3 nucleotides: TGTGCCAGAAGTGAGGAGGGGACAGCTTACAATGAGCAGTTCTTC. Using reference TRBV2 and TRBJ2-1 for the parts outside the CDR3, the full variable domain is EPEVTQTPSHQVTQMGQEVILRCVPISNHLYFYWYRQILGQKVEFLVSFYNNEISEKSEIFDDQFSVERPDGSNFTLKIRSTKLEDSAMYFCARSEEGTAYNEQFFGPGTRLTVL.

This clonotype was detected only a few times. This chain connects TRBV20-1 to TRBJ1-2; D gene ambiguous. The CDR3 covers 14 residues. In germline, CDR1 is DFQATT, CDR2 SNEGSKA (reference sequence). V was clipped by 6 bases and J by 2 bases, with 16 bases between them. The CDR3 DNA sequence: TGCAGTGCCCCAACCCGGGGAATCAACTATGGCTACACCTTC. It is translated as CSAPTRGINYGYTF.

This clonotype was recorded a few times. CDR3 in amino acids: CASSLQGYTEAFF. CDR3 in DNA: TGTGCCAGCAGCCTACAGGGCTACACTGAAGCTTTCTTT. V usage is TRBV14 and J usage is TRBJ1-1; D may be TRBD1 (6 bases). The germline V gene encodes CDR1 SGHDN and CDR2 FVKESK. The CDR3 covers 13 residues. The V and J ends lost 4 bases and 3 bases respectively, with 9 bases between them.

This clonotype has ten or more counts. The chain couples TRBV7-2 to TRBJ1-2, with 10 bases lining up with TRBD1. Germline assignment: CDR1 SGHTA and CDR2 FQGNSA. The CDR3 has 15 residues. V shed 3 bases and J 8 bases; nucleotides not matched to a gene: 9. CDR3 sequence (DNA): TGTGCCAGCAGCTTCACCGGGACAGGGGTTGTCGGCTACACCTTC. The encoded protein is CASSFTGTGVVGYTF.

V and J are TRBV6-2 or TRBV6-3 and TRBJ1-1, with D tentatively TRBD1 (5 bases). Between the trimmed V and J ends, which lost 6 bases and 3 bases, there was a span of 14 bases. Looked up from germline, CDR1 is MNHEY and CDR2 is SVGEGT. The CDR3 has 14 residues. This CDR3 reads CASRDPTRDTEAFF. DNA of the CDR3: TGTGCCAGCAGAGATCCTACCAGGGACACTGAAGCTTTCTTT.

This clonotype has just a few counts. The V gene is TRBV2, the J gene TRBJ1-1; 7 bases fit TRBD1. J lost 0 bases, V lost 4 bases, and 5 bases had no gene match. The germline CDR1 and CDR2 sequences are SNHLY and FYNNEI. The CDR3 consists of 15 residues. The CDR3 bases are TGTGCCAGCAGTGCAACAGGGGAAATGAACACTGAAGCTTTCTTT. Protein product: CASSATGEMNTEAFF.

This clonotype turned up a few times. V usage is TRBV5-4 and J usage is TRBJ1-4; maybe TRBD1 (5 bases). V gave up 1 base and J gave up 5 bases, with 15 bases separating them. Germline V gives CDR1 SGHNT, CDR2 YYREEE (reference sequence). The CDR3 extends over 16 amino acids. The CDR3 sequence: CASSLYGDPFNEKLFF. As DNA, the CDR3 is TGTGCCAGCAGCTTGTACGGGGACCCCTTCAATGAAAAACTGTTTTTT. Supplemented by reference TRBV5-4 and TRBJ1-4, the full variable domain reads ETGVTQSPTHLIKTRGQQVTLRCSSQSGHNTVSWYQQALGQGPQFIFQYYREEENGRGNFPPRFSGLQFPNYSSELNVNALELDDSALYLCASSLYGDPFNEKLFFGSGTQLSVL.

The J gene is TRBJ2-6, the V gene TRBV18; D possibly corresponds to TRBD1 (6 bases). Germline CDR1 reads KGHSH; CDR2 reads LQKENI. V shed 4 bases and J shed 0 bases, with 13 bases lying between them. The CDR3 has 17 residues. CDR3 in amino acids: CASSLTGRISGANVLTF. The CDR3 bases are TGTGCCAGCTCACTTACAGGGCGAATCTCTGGGGCCAACGTCCTGACTTTC.

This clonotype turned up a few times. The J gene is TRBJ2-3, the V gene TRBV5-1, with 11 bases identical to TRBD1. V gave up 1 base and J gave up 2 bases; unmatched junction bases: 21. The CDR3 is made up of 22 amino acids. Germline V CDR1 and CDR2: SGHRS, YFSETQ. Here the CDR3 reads CASSLSQSETGQGVTITDTQYF. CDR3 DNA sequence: TGCGCCAGCAGCTTGAGCCAAAGTGAGACGGGACAGGGGGTGACCATCACAGATACGCAGTATTTT.

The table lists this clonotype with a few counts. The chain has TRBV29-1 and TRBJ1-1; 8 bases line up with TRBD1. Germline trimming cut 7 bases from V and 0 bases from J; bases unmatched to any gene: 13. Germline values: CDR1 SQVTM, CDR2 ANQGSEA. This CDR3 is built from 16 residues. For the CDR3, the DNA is TGCAGCGGACTTCCCTCCACAGGGGGTCTGAACACTGAAGCTTTCTTT. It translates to CSGLPSTGGLNTEAFF.

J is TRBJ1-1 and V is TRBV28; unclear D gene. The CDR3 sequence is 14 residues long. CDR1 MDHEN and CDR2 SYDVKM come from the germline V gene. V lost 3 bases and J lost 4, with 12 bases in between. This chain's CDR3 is CASSFQDHITEAFF. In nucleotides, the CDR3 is TGTGCCAGCAGTTTCCAGGACCACATCACTGAAGCTTTCTTT.

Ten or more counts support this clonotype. CDR3 sequence reads: CASSLDPWQGDWVQHF. The CDR3 nucleotides are TGTGCCAGCAGCTTAGATCCGTGGCAGGGGGATTGGGTCCAGCATTTT. The chain links TRBV7-8 to TRBJ1-5; TRBD1 matches at 7 bases. CDR3 size: 16 residues. CDR1 and CDR2 from the germline V gene are SGHVS and FQNEAQ. Losses at the gene ends were 1 base for V and 12 bases for J; bases not matched to a gene: 15.

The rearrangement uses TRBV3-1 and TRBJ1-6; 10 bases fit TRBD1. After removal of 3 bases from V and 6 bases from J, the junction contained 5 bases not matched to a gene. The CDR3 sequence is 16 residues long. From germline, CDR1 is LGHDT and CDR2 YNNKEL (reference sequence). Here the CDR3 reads CASSHGTGAVNSPLHF. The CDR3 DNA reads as TGTGCCAGCAGCCACGGGACAGGGGCTGTTAATTCACCCCTCCACTTT.

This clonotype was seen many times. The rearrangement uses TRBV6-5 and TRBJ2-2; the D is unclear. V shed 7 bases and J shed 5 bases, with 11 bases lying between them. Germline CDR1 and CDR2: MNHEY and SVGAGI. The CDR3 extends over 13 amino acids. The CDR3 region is CASTPWGTGELFF. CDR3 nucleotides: TGTGCCAGCACTCCATGGGGAACCGGGGAGCTGTTTTTT.

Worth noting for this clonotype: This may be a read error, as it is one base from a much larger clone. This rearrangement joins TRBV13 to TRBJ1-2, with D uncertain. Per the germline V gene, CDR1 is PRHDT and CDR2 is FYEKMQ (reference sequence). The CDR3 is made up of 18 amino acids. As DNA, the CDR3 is TGTGCCAGCAGCTTGGAACACCCGGTCCCCGACCGAATCTATGGCGACACCTTC. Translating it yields CASSLEHPVPDRIYGDTF.

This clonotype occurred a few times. The CDR3 protein is CASNERGVEGTEAFF. The DNA for the CDR3 is TGTGCCAGCAATGAAAGGGGAGTGGAGGGCACTGAAGCTTTCTTT. The chain uses TRBV12-3 or TRBV12-4 and TRBJ1-1; D perhaps matches TRBD1 (5 bases). The CDR3 extends over 15 amino acids. V dropped 7 bases and J dropped 4 bases, with 19 bases sitting between them.

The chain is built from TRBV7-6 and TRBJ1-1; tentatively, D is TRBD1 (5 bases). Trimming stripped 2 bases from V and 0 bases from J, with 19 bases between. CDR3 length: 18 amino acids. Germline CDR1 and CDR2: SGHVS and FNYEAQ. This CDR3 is CASSLRGFNRAMNTEAFF. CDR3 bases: TGTGCCAGCAGCTTAAGGGGTTTCAACCGGGCCATGAACACTGAAGCTTTCTTT. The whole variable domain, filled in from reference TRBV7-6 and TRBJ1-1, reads GAGVSQSPRYKVTKRGQDVALRCDPISGHVSLYWYRQALGQGPEFLTYFNYEAQQDKSGLPNDRFSAERPEGSISTLTIQRTEQRDSAMYRCASSLRGFNRAMNTEAFFGQGTRLTVV.

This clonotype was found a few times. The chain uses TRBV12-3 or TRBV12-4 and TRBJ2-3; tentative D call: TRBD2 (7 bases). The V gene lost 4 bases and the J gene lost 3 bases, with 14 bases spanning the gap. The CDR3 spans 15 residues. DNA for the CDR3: TGTGCCAGCAGTTCCGGGGGAGGGGGTACAGATACGCAGTATTTT. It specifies CASSSGGGGTDTQYF.